This TCR beta chain was identified during a study of shared clonotypes between healthy human individuals. About the research overall: Three CD4 naive, three CD4 memory, two CD8 naive and one CD8 memory plate were used per donor.

Each subset's genomic DNA was shared equally among a number of immunoSEQ plates. Only in-frame clones appear in the TCRdb table, and some are missing; sequencing was by immunoSEQ multiplex PCR. The data contain roughly 2,000,000 clones, 80% to 95% of them singletons. General study findings and limits: It was only blood that was sampled, and tissue repertoires likely differ.

Cells designated naive CD8 were CD45RO-negative and were positively selected for CCR7, with terminally differentiated effector memory CD45RA+ cells excluded. Regarding this clone: The antigen is not known.

Germline CDR1 is SGHRS and CDR2 is YFSETQ. This CDR3 contains 15 residues. Deletions cut 0 bases from V and 4 bases from J, with 10 bases between. The origin of this receptor is a man younger than 30 in good health. Some clones in this sample may be carry-over from other donors' samples. The specimen was naive CD8+ T cells from PBMCs. The V call is TRBV5-1, the J call TRBJ1-4, with TRBD1 as a possible D gene (5 bases). CDR3: CASSLARGVNEKLFF. CDR3 sequence (DNA): TGCGCCAGCAGCTTGGCTCGAGGGGTTAATGAAAAACTGTTTTTT.